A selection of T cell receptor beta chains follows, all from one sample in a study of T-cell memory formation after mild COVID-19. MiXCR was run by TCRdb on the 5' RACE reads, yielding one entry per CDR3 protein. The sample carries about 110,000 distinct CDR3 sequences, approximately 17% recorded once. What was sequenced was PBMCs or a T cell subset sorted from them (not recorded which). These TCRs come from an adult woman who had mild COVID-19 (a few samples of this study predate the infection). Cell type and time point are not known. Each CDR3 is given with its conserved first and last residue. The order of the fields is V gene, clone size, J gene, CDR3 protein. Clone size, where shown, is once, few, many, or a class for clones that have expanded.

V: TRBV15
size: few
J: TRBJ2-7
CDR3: CATSPQGAYEQYF

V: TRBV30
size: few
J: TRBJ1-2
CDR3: CAWSVVGPTYGYTF

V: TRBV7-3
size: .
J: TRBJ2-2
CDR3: CASSRDRNKPGELFF

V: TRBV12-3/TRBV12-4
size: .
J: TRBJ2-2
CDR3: CASSRELDTGELFF

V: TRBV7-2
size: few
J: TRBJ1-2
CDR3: CASSLAVVGLSEGYTF

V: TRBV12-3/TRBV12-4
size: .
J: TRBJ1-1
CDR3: CASSGDRVTEAFF

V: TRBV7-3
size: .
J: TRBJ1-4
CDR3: CASSPSVANEKLFF

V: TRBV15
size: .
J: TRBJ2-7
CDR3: CATSRDSTRSYEQYF

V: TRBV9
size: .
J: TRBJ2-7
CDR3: CASSPGLSEQYF

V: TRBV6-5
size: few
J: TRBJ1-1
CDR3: CASSYYRGNTEAFF

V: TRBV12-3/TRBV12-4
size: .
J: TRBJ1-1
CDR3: CASSFLTVEAENTEAFF

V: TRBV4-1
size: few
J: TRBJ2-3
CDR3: CASSRDGSGGTQYF

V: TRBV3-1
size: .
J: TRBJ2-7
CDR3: CASSQGLRIAAPYEQYF

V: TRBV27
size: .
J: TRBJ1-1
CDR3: CASMSGRITEAFF

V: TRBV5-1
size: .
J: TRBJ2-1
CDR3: CASSFTGDLYNEQFF

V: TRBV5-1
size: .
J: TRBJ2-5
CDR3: CASSLNAGAETQYF

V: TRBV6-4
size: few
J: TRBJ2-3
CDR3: CASSATGGPDTQYF

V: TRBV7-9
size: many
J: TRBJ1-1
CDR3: CASSLDNSLNTEAFF

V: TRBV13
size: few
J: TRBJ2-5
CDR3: CASSFERKETQYF

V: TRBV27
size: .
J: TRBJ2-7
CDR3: CASSLFGGTKYSYEQYF

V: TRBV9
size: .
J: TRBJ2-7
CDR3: CASSVEEGISYEQYF

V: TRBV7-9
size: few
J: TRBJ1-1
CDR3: CASSLAPGHIDPEAFF

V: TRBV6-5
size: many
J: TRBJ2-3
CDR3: CASRYLSTDTQYF

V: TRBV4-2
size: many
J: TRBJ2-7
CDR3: CASSQVDSGSPYEQYF

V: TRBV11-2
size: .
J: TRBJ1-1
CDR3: CASSPYRGSSPRVEAFF

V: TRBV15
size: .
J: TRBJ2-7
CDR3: CATSTGGAASYEQYF

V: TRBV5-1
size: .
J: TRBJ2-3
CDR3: CASSLEITDTQYF

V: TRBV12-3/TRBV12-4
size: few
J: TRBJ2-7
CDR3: CASSPEGTYEQYF

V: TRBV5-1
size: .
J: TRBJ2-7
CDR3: CASSLAALGADKSSYEQYF

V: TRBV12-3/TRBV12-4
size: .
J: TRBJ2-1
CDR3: CASSLIGTEIYNEQFF

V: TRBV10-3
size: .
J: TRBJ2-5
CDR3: CAISEWGLEETQYF

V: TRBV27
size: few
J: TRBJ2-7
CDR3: CASSPGTGSREQYF

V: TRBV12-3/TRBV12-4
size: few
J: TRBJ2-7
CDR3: CASSLVSPDEQYF

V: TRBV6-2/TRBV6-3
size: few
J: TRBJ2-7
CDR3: CASSLVQSSYEQYF

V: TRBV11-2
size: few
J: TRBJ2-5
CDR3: CASSHPDSSQETQYF

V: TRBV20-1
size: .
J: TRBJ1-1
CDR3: CSARVPRGTEAFF

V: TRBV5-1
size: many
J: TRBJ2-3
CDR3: CASSLVGTDTQYF

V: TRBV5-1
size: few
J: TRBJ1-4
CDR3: CASRGGSGEKLFF

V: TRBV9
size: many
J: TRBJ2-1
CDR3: CASSVASRVGEQFF

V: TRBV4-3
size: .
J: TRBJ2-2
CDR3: CASSQGQGAGELFF

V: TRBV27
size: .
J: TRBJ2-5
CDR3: CASSSSRMAGGHVTQYF

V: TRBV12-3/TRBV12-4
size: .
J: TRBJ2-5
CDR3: CASSHTSGSETQYF

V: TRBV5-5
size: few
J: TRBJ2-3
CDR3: CASSLGVGIFVTDTQYF

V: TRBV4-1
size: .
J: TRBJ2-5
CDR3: CASSLTVKQETQYF

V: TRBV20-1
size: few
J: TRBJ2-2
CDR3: CSARYRTSGFTGELFF